A single sample gave rise to the 19 T cell receptor beta chains below, sequenced in a study of CD8 T cells in Susac syndrome. RNA amounts of roughly 0.45 to 1 ug underwent reverse transcription with random hexamers. TCRdb recomputed calls from the immunoSEQ multiplex PCR reads with MiXCR, one row per CDR3 protein. Seen here are approximately 170,000 distinct CDR3 sequences, roughly 94% observed once, and the top ten hold about 0.095%. Sequenced input: CD4+ T cells from PBMCs. The receptor set was obtained from a human donor with multiple sclerosis.

CDR3 bases: TGTGCCTGGAGTACCGGGACTAGCACAGATACGCAGTATTTT. Translation gives CAWSTGTSTDTQYF. The chain is built from TRBV30 and TRBJ2-3; D might be TRBD2 (6 bases). V lost 2 bases and J lost 0, with 9 bases in between. Germline V lookup: CDR1 GTSNPN, CDR2 SVGIG (reference sequence). This CDR3 comprises 14 residues.

This clonotype showed up just once. J is TRBJ1-1 and V is TRBV5-4; D is unresolved. The CDR3 consists of 16 residues. V was trimmed by 3 bases and J by 0 bases, leaving 15 bases between them. Germline loops: CDR1 SGHNT, CDR2 YYREEE (reference sequence). CDR3 amino acids: CASSSPGSGLNTEAFF. The CDR3 nucleotides are TGTGCCAGCAGCTCTCCTGGGTCGGGTTTGAACACTGAAGCTTTCTTT.

This chain connects TRBV5-6 to TRBJ2-5; 8 bases map to TRBD1. Germline CDR1 SGHDT, CDR2 YYEEEE. This CDR3 region has 16 residues. V lost 0 bases and J lost 4; bases outside the gene matches: 8. CDR3 residues: CASSLGGATGGETQYF. In nucleotides, the CDR3 is TGTGCCAGCAGCTTGGGAGGGGCCACAGGGGGAGAGACCCAGTACTTC.

The chain is built from TRBV2 and TRBJ1-2, with no clear D. Trimming shortened V by 5 bases and J by 3 bases, and 16 bases separated the two germline ends. Germline-derived CDR1 and CDR2 are SNHLY and FYNNEI. The CDR3 length is 15 residues. The CDR3 sequence is CASSPPATGHYGYTF. The CDR3 nucleotides are TGTGCCAGCAGTCCCCCTGCAACCGGCCACTATGGCTACACCTTC.

V is TRBV3-1 and J is TRBJ2-1, with D possibly being TRBD2 (6 bases). The V gene lost 6 bases and the J gene lost 6 bases, with 18 bases spanning the gap. This CDR3 comprises 15 residues. The germline V gene has CDR1 LGHDT and CDR2 YNNKEL (reference sequence). The chain's CDR3 is CASSHTGTLINEQFF. Here the CDR3 DNA reads TGTGCCAGCAGTCATACCGGGACTCTTATCAATGAGCAGTTCTTC.

CDR3 in DNA: TGTGCCAGCAGCTTGCCGTTGCAGGGTGGCGAGCAGTACTTC. It encodes CASSLPLQGGEQYF. The genes are TRBV5-4 and TRBJ2-7; tentatively, D is TRBD1 (5 bases). There are 14 residues in the CDR3. Germline lookup yields CDR1 SGHNT and CDR2 YYREEE (reference sequence). Trimming pared 1 base from V and 6 bases from J, leaving 14 bases between.

The rearrangement joins TRBV28 to TRBJ2-7, with 9 bases lining up with TRBD2. Germline V CDR1 and CDR2: MDHEN, SYDVKM. The length of the CDR3 is 13 residues. V was clipped by 8 bases and J by 4 bases; unmatched bases: 6. The CDR3 bases are TGTGCCAGCTCTAGACTAGCGGTATACGAGCAGTACTTC. Its protein product is CASSRLAVYEQYF.

This clonotype was counted a single time. The chain combines TRBV2 with TRBJ1-5; D gene uncertain. The CDR3 covers 12 residues. The germline gives CDR1 SNHLY, CDR2 FYNNEI. Trimming removed 3 bases at V and 9 bases at J, with 9 bases between. The DNA for the CDR3 is TGTGCCAGCAGTGACCACCTCCGGCCCCAGCATTTT. Its translation: CASSDHLRPQHF.

The CDR3 region is CSASRGPAGGPLSNIQYF. The CDR3, as DNA: TGCAGTGCTTCCAGGGGCCCGGCGGGAGGGCCTCTGAGTAACATTCAGTACTTC. The chain joins TRBV20-1 to TRBJ2-4; TRBD2 agrees at 9 bases. Germline V gene data show CDR1 as DFQATT and CDR2 as SNEGSKA (reference sequence). The V segment lost 5 bases and the J segment 7 bases; nucleotides outside the gene matches: 21. CDR3 size: 18 residues.

The chain carries TRBV5-6 and TRBJ2-2, with unresolved D. This CDR3 is built from 14 residues. Per the germline V gene, CDR1 is SGHDT and CDR2 is YYEEEE. Trimming stripped 2 bases from V and 2 bases from J, with 7 bases between. The CDR3 loop reads CASSLLGNTGELFF. DNA for the CDR3: TGTGCCAGCAGCTTACTCGGAAACACCGGGGAGCTGTTTTTT. The whole variable domain, remainder taken from reference TRBV5-6 and TRBJ2-2, is DAGVTQSPTHLIKTRGQQVTLRCSPKSGHDTVSWYQQALGQGPQFIFQYYEEEERQRGNFPDRFSGHQFPNYSSELNVNALLLGDSALYLCASSLLGNTGELFFGEGSRLTVL.

V gene TRBV2 combines with J gene TRBJ1-2; D not certain. Trimming cost V 6 bases and J 4 bases, with 9 bases left between them. The CDR3 is made up of 12 amino acids. Germline loops: CDR1 SNHLY, CDR2 FYNNEI. In DNA form, the CDR3 reads TGTGCCAGCAGGGCGGCGGGCTATGGCTACACCTTC. Amino acid sequence: CASRAAGYGYTF.

V and J are TRBV6-5 and TRBJ1-2; TRBD1 matches at 9 bases. This CDR3 spans 13 amino acids. Losses at the gene ends were 6 bases for V and 7 bases for J; bases not matched to a gene: 6. Germline CDR1 and CDR2: MNHEY and SVGAGI. As DNA, the CDR3 is TGTGCCAGCAGGAGCGACAGGGGGACTGGCTACACCTTC. Protein product: CASRSDRGTGYTF.

The gene calls are TRBV20-1 and TRBJ1-1; D possibly corresponds to TRBD1 (6 bases). Germline CDR1 is DFQATT and CDR2 is SNEGSKA (reference sequence). The CDR3 contains 15 residues. Trimming pared 6 bases from V and 1 base from J, leaving 18 bases between. The CDR3 DNA sequence: TGCAGTGCCTTCTTGCCGGGGGCAGCGAACACTGAAGCTTTCTTT. Protein: CSAFLPGAANTEAFF.

V usage is TRBV4-1 and J usage is TRBJ2-7, with 7 positions matching TRBD2. This CDR3 region has 13 residues. Germline V lookup: CDR1 MGHRA, CDR2 YSYEKL. J gave up 6 bases and V 1 base, and 3 bases lay outside the gene matches. CDR3 residues: CASSQGPGGEQYF. The CDR3 nucleotides are TGCGCCAGCAGCCAAGGCCCGGGGGGCGAGCAGTACTTC.

The count of this clonotype is one. This rearrangement joins TRBV29-1 to TRBJ2-1; D is unclear. CDR1 and CDR2 from the germline V gene are SQVTM and ANQGSEA. V was pared by 7 bases and J by 7 bases, with 11 bases between. The CDR3 runs 11 residues. This CDR3 is CSARPHNEQFF. DNA of the CDR3: TGCAGCGCCCGCCCTCATAATGAGCAGTTCTTC.

The rearrangement links TRBV3-1 to TRBJ2-7; 10 positions agree with TRBD1. V shed 4 bases and J 5 bases; nucleotides not matched to a gene: 11. The germline V gene encodes CDR1 LGHDT and CDR2 YNNKEL (reference sequence). The CDR3 covers 16 residues. The CDR3: CASSRGLDRGSDEQYF. In DNA form, the CDR3 reads TGTGCCAGCAGCCGAGGACTGGACAGGGGGTCAGACGAGCAGTACTTC.

The rearrangement joins TRBV2 to TRBJ2-2; the D gene is possibly TRBD2 (5 bases). V lost 2 bases and J lost 6, with 13 bases in between. The CDR3 has 15 residues. Germline loops: CDR1 SNHLY, CDR2 FYNNEI. The CDR3 DNA follows: TGTGCCAGCAGTGAACTTCCTAGCAACCCCGGGGAGCTGTTTTTT. Translated, it gives CASSELPSNPGELFF.

The chain employs TRBV5-1 and TRBJ1-2; D gene uncertain. CDR1 and CDR2 (germline): SGHRS, YFSETQ. Trimming took off 5 bases at V and 6 bases at J, with 14 bases between the two ends. The CDR3 sequence is 13 residues long. The CDR3 region is CASSGSEWDGYTF. The CDR3 DNA reads as TGCGCCAGCAGTGGATCCGAGTGGGATGGCTACACCTTC. The complete variable domain, with remaining parts taken from reference TRBV5-1 and TRBJ1-2, reads KAGVTQTPRYLIKTRGQQVTLSCSPISGHRSVSWYQQTPGQGLQFLFEYFSETQRNKGNFPGRFSGRQFSNSRSEMNVSTLELGDSALYLCASSGSEWDGYTFGSGTRLTVV.

This clonotype appeared once. CDR3 DNA: TGCGCCAGCAGCCCCATCGGGCTAGCGGGAGGGCCTAGTGACATTCAGTACTTC. Encoded protein: CASSPIGLAGGPSDIQYF. The gene calls are TRBV4-3 and TRBJ2-4; 12 positions agree with TRBD2. V was clipped by 4 bases and J by 8 bases; unmatched bases: 15. Germline-derived CDR1 and CDR2 are LGHNA and YSLEER. This CDR3 comprises 18 residues.